This passage covers 28 T cell receptor beta chains from one sample sequenced in a study of blood T cell repertoires in COVID-19. TCRdb's table, derived via immunoSEQ multiplex PCR, lists solely in-frame clones and lacks some. Of around 18,000 clones listed, 77% were seen once; the top ten hold approximately 16%. What was sequenced was peripheral blood. These receptor sequences come from a man between 70 and 80 years old with COVID-19, enrolled during active disease.

This clone was seen once. The chain combines TRBV7-2 with TRBJ1-4; maybe TRBD1 (5 bases). Germline CDR1 is SGHTA and CDR2 is FQGNSA. This CDR3 is 14 amino acids long. The V end lost 3 bases, the J end lost 6 bases, and 11 bases lay between the germline ends. DNA of the CDR3: TGTGCCAGCAGCTTGACAGTATGGGATGAAAAACTGTTTTTT. Amino acids: CASSLTVWDEKLFF.

The genes are TRBV5-8 and TRBJ1-3, with D hard to call. CDR1 and CDR2 from the germline V gene are SGHTS and YDEGEE. The V end was cut by 0 bases, the J end by 5 bases, with 3 bases between. The CDR3 runs to 12 residues. The CDR3 DNA reads as TGTGCCAGCAGCTTGGGGCGAAACACCATATATTTT. The encoded protein is CASSLGRNTIYF.

This rearrangement joins TRBV5-1 to TRBJ2-5; TRBD1 aligns across 7 bases. CDR1 and CDR2 from the germline V gene are SGHRS and YFSETQ. Germline trimming cut 4 bases from V and 5 bases from J; bases unmatched to any gene: 8. The CDR3 covers 14 residues. The DNA for the CDR3 is TGCGCCAGCAGCACGGACAGGTCCTCTGAGACCCAGTACTTC. It translates to CASSTDRSSETQYF.

This clone was picked up one time. The CDR3 protein is CASSDRDSDNEQFF. Here the CDR3 DNA reads TGTGCCAGCAGCGACCGGGACAGCGACAATGAGCAGTTCTTC. The rearrangement links TRBV27 to TRBJ2-1, with TRBD1 matching 7 bases. Trimming took 6 bases from V and 5 from J; bases not matched to a gene: 7. From germline, CDR1 is MNHEY and CDR2 SMNVEV (reference sequence). This CDR3 is built from 14 residues.

The chain carries TRBV28 and TRBJ1-5, with TRBD1 as a possible D gene (5 bases). V was clipped by 5 bases and J by 1 base, with 15 bases between them. This CDR3 spans 16 amino acids. CDR1 is MDHEN and CDR2 is SYDVKM in the germline V gene. The CDR3: CASSHRSWRSNQPQHF. CDR3 bases: TGTGCCAGCAGTCACAGGTCGTGGCGAAGCAATCAGCCCCAGCATTTT.

The chain is built from TRBV3-1 (or the pseudogene TRBV3-2) and TRBJ2-2, with TRBD1 identical over 8 bases. Germline CDR1 is LGHDT and CDR2 is YNNKEL (reference sequence). The CDR3 is made up of 14 amino acids. After removal of 4 bases from V and 4 bases from J, the junction contained 2 bases not matched to a gene. CDR3 DNA sequence: TGTGCCAGCAGCCTCGGGACAGGCACCGGGGAGCTGTTTTTT. Residues: CASSLGTGTGELFF.

The V and J genes are TRBV7-9 and TRBJ1-1, with D possibly TRBD1 on 6 matching bases. V dropped 6 bases and J dropped 1 base, with 15 bases sitting between them. CDR1 and CDR2 from the germline V gene are SEHNR and FQNEAQ (reference sequence). The CDR3 covers 15 residues. The CDR3 bases are TGTGCCAGCAGTTCCCAGGGACACCCGAACACTGAAGCTTTCTTT. Translation gives CASSSQGHPNTEAFF.

This clone was detected only a few times. The chain has TRBV6-6 and TRBJ1-6, with no clear D. V lost 4 bases and J lost 9, with 16 bases in between. CDR3 length: 15 amino acids. Germline V CDR1 and CDR2: MNHNY, SVGAGI (reference sequence). CDR3 residues: CASSSSGPPGSPLHF. For the CDR3, the DNA is TGTGCCAGCAGTTCCTCGGGTCCTCCGGGTTCACCCCTCCACTTT.

The chain employs TRBV30 and TRBJ2-1, with TRBD2 identical over 8 bases. The CDR3 is 16 residues long. V lost 3 bases, J lost 4 bases, and 11 bases stayed unmatched. Germline CDR1 is GTSNPN and CDR2 is SVGIG (reference sequence). CDR3 sequence: CAWSEHLAGAYNEQFF. The CDR3 nucleotides are TGTGCCTGGAGCGAACATCTAGCGGGCGCATACAATGAGCAGTTCTTC.

This chain connects TRBV2 to TRBJ1-5; tentative D call: TRBD1 (5 bases). This CDR3 contains 13 residues. Germline CDR1 reads SNHLY; CDR2 reads FYNNEI. The V end was cut by 8 bases, the J end by 7 bases, with 15 bases between. The CDR3 loop reads CASSAGSVQPQHF. The CDR3 DNA reads TGTGCCAGCTCCGCAGGGTCTGTCCAGCCCCAGCATTTT.

This chain uses TRBV6-5 with TRBJ2-1, with TRBD2 identical over 8 bases. Germline V gene data show CDR1 as MNHEY and CDR2 as SVGAGI. This CDR3 has 14 amino acids. As DNA, the CDR3 is TGTGCAGTCGGGGCGGGGGGCCTCCACAATGAGCAGTTCTTC. This codes for CAVGAGGLHNEQFF.

The CDR3 here is CASGRRANEKLFF. Written as DNA, the CDR3 is TGTGCCTCCGGGAGAAGGGCTAATGAAAAACTGTTTTTT. The chain combines TRBV14 with TRBJ1-4; D is unclear. The V and J ends lost 11 bases and 3 bases respectively, with 13 bases between them. CDR3 length: 13 amino acids. Germline CDR1 and CDR2: SGHDN and FVKESK. Complete variable domain (other parts from reference TRBV14 and TRBJ1-4): EAGVTQFPSHSVIEKGQTVTLRCDPISGHDNLYWYRRVMGKEIKFLLHFVKESKQDESGMPNNRFLAERTGGTYSTLKVQPAELEDSGVYFCASGRRANEKLFFGSGTQLSVL.

This chain uses TRBV18 with TRBJ2-7, with a tentative D call TRBD2 (6 bases). Per germline, CDR1 KGHSH and CDR2 LQKENI. This CDR3 is 15 amino acids long. Deletions cut 3 bases from V and 0 bases from J, with 12 bases between. CDR3 DNA sequence: TGTGCCAGCTCACCCCAAATGGGACTCTCCTACGAGCAGTACTTC. This sequence encodes CASSPQMGLSYEQYF.

The CDR3 DNA sequence: TGCGCCAGCAGCGCCCAGGCGACTAGTGAGCAGTTCTTC. Protein product: CASSAQATSEQFF. V gene TRBV4-3 combines with J gene TRBJ2-1, with a weak D call TRBD2 (6 bases). The V and J ends lost 5 bases and 9 bases respectively, with 14 bases between them. The CDR3 extends over 13 amino acids. The germline V gene encodes CDR1 LGHNA and CDR2 YSLEER.

The V and J genes are TRBV18 and TRBJ2-3; D gene ambiguous. This CDR3 is 15 amino acids long. Per germline, CDR1 KGHSH and CDR2 LQKENI. Trimming left V 2 bases short and J 5 bases short, with 14 bases between. In nucleotides, the CDR3 is TGTGCCAGCTCACCATTCCAGGCTGTCCAAGATACGCAGTATTTT. It is translated as CASSPFQAVQDTQYF.

The table lists this clone with a few counts. This chain's CDR3 is CAISELINEQFF. The CDR3 region has the DNA TGTGCCATCAGTGAGTTAATCAATGAGCAGTTCTTC. This sequence joins TRBV10-3 and TRBJ2-1; D gene ambiguous. Germline V gene lookup returns CDR1 ENHRY and CDR2 SYGVKD. Trimming cost V 1 base and J 6 bases, with 4 bases left between them. The CDR3 extends over 12 amino acids.

There are a few counts of this clone. The rearrangement links TRBV5-5 to TRBJ1-6; TRBD1 matches at 9 bases. Germline lookup yields CDR1 SGHKS and CDR2 YYEKEE (reference sequence). Trimming removed 0 bases from V and 7 bases from J; junction bases left unmatched: 2. The CDR3 has 15 amino acids. In DNA form, the CDR3 reads TGTGCCAGCAGCTTGGCCGGACAGGGGAATTCACCCCTCCACTTT. This sequence encodes CASSLAGQGNSPLHF.

In nucleotides, the CDR3 is TGTGCCAGCAGCTTGAAGTTAGTTACTAACTATGGCTACACCTTC. Its protein is CASSLKLVTNYGYTF. The chain employs TRBV5-6 and TRBJ1-2; D remains ambiguous. Trimming removed 1 base from V and 0 bases from J, with 10 bases in between. The CDR3 runs to 15 residues. Germline CDR1 SGHDT, CDR2 YYEEEE.

The chain has TRBV2 and TRBJ2-3; 9 bases are shared with TRBD1. V was clipped by 7 bases and J by 3 bases; unmatched bases: 5. CDR1 SNHLY and CDR2 FYNNEI come from the germline V gene. CDR3 length: 14 residues. The CDR3 reads CASIRTGATDTQYF. The CDR3 nucleotides are TGTGCCAGCATTAGGACAGGGGCAACAGATACGCAGTATTTT.

The chain links TRBV5-1 to TRBJ2-5; D perhaps matches TRBD2 (5 bases). The germline V and J ends were trimmed by 1 base and 1 base, with 8 bases remaining between them. In germline, CDR1 is SGHRS, CDR2 YFSETQ. CDR3 length: 14 residues. The CDR3 sequence is CASSLPGSQETQYF. DNA for the CDR3: TGCGCCAGCAGCTTGCCGGGGAGCCAAGAGACCCAGTACTTC.

The chain joins TRBV12-3 or TRBV12-4 to TRBJ1-4; 8 bases map to TRBD1. The CDR3 totals 12 residues. The V and J ends lost 7 bases and 7 bases, in that order; junction bases with no gene match: 2. The CDR3 sequence: CASKDRAEKLFF. In DNA, the CDR3 is TGTGCCAGCAAGGACAGGGCTGAAAAACTGTTTTTT.

Of note for this clone: Other DNA sequences from this sample encode an identical CDR3 as well. The V gene is TRBV10-1, the J gene TRBJ1-5; 7 bases map to TRBD1. J gave up 5 bases and V 2 bases, and 0 bases lay outside the gene matches. CDR3 length: 13 amino acids. The germline gives CDR1 WNHNN, CDR2 SYGVQD (reference sequence). In nucleotides, the CDR3 is TGCGCCAGCAGTGAGACAGGGGATCAGCCCCAGCATTTT. Its translation: CASSETGDQPQHF.

J is TRBJ1-6 and V is TRBV7-8, with TRBD1 as a possible D gene (5 bases). The germline gives CDR1 SGHVS, CDR2 FQNEAQ. The CDR3 totals 14 residues. V lost 1 base, J lost 10 bases, and 11 bases lay in between. The CDR3 coding sequence is TGTGCCAGCAGCTTAGGGCAGGGAGGATCACCCCTCCACTTT. This translates into CASSLGQGGSPLHF.

This clone has only a few counts. The V gene is TRBV19, the J gene TRBJ2-7, with TRBD1 matching over 9 bases. The germline V gene encodes CDR1 LNHDA and CDR2 SQIVND (reference sequence). The CDR3 sequence is 15 residues long. Trimming removed 4 bases from V and 5 bases from J; junction bases left unmatched: 9. CDR3 in amino acids: CASSTAGQGSNEQYF. In DNA form, the CDR3 reads TGTGCCAGTAGTACCGCGGGACAGGGCTCTAACGAGCAGTACTTC.

The J gene is TRBJ1-2, the V gene TRBV4-2, with D maybe TRBD1 (5 bases). Trimming pared 4 bases from V and 4 bases from J, leaving 7 bases between. CDR3 length: 12 residues. The germline V gene encodes CDR1 LGHNA and CDR2 YNFKEQ. The CDR3 protein is CASSRGTYGYTF. In DNA, the CDR3 is TGTGCCAGCAGCCGCGGGACCTATGGCTACACCTTC.

V usage is TRBV5-4 and J usage is TRBJ1-2, with 10 positions matching TRBD1. This CDR3 region has 14 residues. Germline V gene lookup returns CDR1 SGHNT and CDR2 YYREEE (reference sequence). The junction had 6 bases not matched to a gene; V was cut back by 4 bases and J by 6 bases. The CDR3 loop reads CASSTPTGGHGYTF. The CDR3 nucleotides are TGTGCCAGCAGCACCCCGACAGGGGGCCATGGCTACACCTTC.

This rearrangement joins TRBV10-3 to TRBJ1-5, with D maybe TRBD1 (5 bases). The germline CDR1 and CDR2 sequences are ENHRY and SYGVKD. V dropped 0 bases and J dropped 6 bases, with 18 bases sitting between them. The CDR3 totals 17 residues. This chain's CDR3 is CAISESGSGTTSQPQHF. The CDR3 DNA is TGTGCCATCAGTGAGTCCGGGTCTGGGACTACGAGTCAGCCCCAGCATTTT.

The V and J genes are TRBV28 and TRBJ2-7; D remains ambiguous. The V and J ends lost 2 bases and 0 bases respectively, with 5 bases between them. CDR1 is MDHEN, CDR2 SYDVKM, per germline. This CDR3 comprises 13 residues. The CDR3 region is CASSLTVSYEQYF. The CDR3 DNA follows: TGTGCCAGCAGTTTAACAGTCTCCTACGAGCAGTACTTC. Complete variable domain (other parts from reference TRBV28 and TRBJ2-7): DVKVTQSSRYLVKRTGEKVFLECVQDMDHENMFWYRQDPGLGLRLIYFSYDVKMKEKGDIPEGYSVSREKKERFSLILESASTNQTSMYLCASSLTVSYEQYFGPGTRLTVT.